A selection of T cell receptor beta chains follows, all from one sample in a study of cytomegalovirus exposure and HLA in healthy donors. Here immunoSEQ multiplex PCR was the method, and the copy in TCRdb shows in-frame clones only, minus some. The sample includes fewer than 150,000 clones, approximately 80% of them seen just once. The specimen sequenced was PBMCs. Receptors were obtained from a woman between 50 and 59 years old in good health and CMV-seronegative. The CDR3 runs from the conserved cysteine through the conserved F or W. Each record gives: clone size, V gene, J gene, D gene, CDR3 protein, CDR3 DNA. A D gene is named only where the DNA matches it firmly. Where a row states a size, it is once, few, many or the class of an expanded clone; other rows omit it.

>-|TRBV4-1|TRBJ2-2|TRBD1
CASSRQGATGELFF
TGCGCCAGCAGCCGACAGGGCGCTACCGGGGAGCTGTTTTTT
>few|TRBV5-5|TRBJ1-5|TRBD1
CASSLEYRGLGNQPQHF
TGTGCCAGCAGCTTGGAGTACAGGGGGCTTGGCAATCAGCCCCAGCATTTT
>-|TRBV2|TRBJ2-7|TRBD1
CASSKPDRDSSYEQYF
TGTGCCAGCAGTAAACCAGACCGGGACAGCTCCTACGAGCAGTACTTC
>-|TRBV9|TRBJ1-6|-
CASSPSIINSPLHF
TGTGCCAGCAGCCCTAGTATAATTAATTCACCCCTCCACTTT
>-|TRBV5-1|TRBJ1-4|-
CASRRGTTNEKLFF
TGCGCCAGCAGAAGGGGGACAACTAATGAAAAACTGTTTTTT
>-|TRBV9|TRBJ2-1|TRBD2
CASSVESGGAHNEQLF
TGTGCCAGCAGCGTAGAAAGCGGGGGGGCCCACAATGAGCAGCTCTTC
>-|TRBV7-9|TRBJ2-1|-
CASSLAATEQFF
TGTGCCAGCAGCTTAGCAGCGACTGAGCAGTTCTTC
>-|TRBV2|TRBJ1-1|-
CASTEGGAGGDTEAFF
TGTGCCAGCACTGAAGGGGGTGCCGGGGGGGACACTGAAGCTTTCTTT
>-|TRBV19|TRBJ1-5|-
CAGGSQGTSNQPQHF
TGTGCCGGGGGGTCGCAGGGTACGAGCAATCAGCCCCAGCATTTT
>-|TRBV27|TRBJ2-3|TRBD2
CASRGLAGLVDTQYF
TGTGCCAGCAGGGGATTAGCGGGGTTGGTAGATACGCAGTATTTT
>-|TRBV7-9|TRBJ1-1|-
CASSPRQSPAGEAFF
TGTGCCAGCAGCCCACGACAGAGTCCTGCGGGGGAAGCTTTCTTT